This TCR beta chain was documented in a study of T cell repertoires in cytomegalovirus infection. Study details: CMV infection plus the matching HLA type was flagged by public TCR beta signatures.

In TCRdb, the reads were re-called with MiXCR into one record per CDR3 protein. The sample lists 900,000 to 950,000 distinct CDR3 sequences; around 32% were seen once. Study results and caveats: The ex vivo response was dominated by HLA-C-restricted CMV-specific TCR beta clonotypes.

Deletions cut 1 base from V and 2 bases from J, with 8 bases between. This CDR3 region has 14 residues. The germline gives CDR1 MGHDK, CDR2 SYGVNS. As for this clonotype: Its matching antigen is unknown.

This specimen was cultured CD8+ T cells from PBMCs, taken from culture after CMV antigen stimulation. This receptor was taken from a human donor in good health (CMV status not recorded). Some clones in this sample may be carry-over from other donors' samples. The chain couples TRBV25-1 to TRBJ2-5; D not certain. CDR3 region: CASSEFRRQETQYF. CDR3 nucleotides: TGTGCCAGCAGTGAATTTAGACGGCAAGAGACCCAGTACTTC.